This TCR beta chain was sequenced for a study of T cells in Graves' hyperthyroidism and ophthalmopathy. Study summary: Before any treatment, at initial diagnosis, peripheral blood was collected. The study, taken as a whole, reports: Ophthalmopathy was identified by the model a median about 6.4 months ahead of onset.

There are many counts of this clonotype. The antigen is not known. Blood dates from first hyperthyroidism diagnosis, before any ophthalmopathy symptoms. Fresh peripheral blood, 10 ml, was the source of the PBMCs. RNA transcripts served as the template for amplifying TCR beta CDR3 regions. HTBI primers were employed in a first-round RT-PCR of the TCR CDR3. TCRdb reprocessed the multiplex PCR reads via MiXCR and lists one record per CDR3 protein. The table includes about 380,000 distinct CDR3 sequences, 13% detected once. There are 11 residues in the CDR3. Germline V gene lookup returns CDR1 SQVTM and CDR2 ANQGSEA. Trimming left V 5 bases short and J 4 bases short, with 9 bases between.

The genes are TRBV29-1 and TRBJ2-7, with D uncertain. Material: blood. This clonotype was obtained from a man aged 25-40 years with Graves' hyperthyroidism that later progressed to Graves' ophthalmopathy. CDR3 DNA sequence: TGCAGCGTTTGGCGTGGTTACGAGCAGTACTTC. It encodes CSVWRGYEQYF.